What follows are 14 T cell receptor beta chains derived from one specimen sequenced in a study of T cells in women clearing cervical HPV infection. Measured with immunoSEQ multiplex PCR; TCRdb has only the in-frame clones, and not every one. The sample totals more than 25,000 clones. The sample was blood buffy coat. These receptor sequences come from a woman aged 18-70 years with a cervical HPV16 infection that either progressed to CIN3+ or cleared (not recorded which).

Regarding this clone: The CDR3 goes on 3 residues after the read ends, and that part is filled in from the germline J gene. The chain combines TRBV5-6 with TRBJ1-6; 9 bases agree with TRBD1. V gave up 6 bases and J gave up 7 bases; unmatched junction bases: 8. Per the germline V gene, CDR1 is SGHDT and CDR2 is YYEEEE. This CDR3 has 15 amino acids. The chain's CDR3 is CASTLGDRANSPLHF. Incomplete CDR3 DNA: TGTGCCAGCACCCTGGGGGACAGGGCCAATTCACCC.

Regarding this clone: The read halts 3 residues ahead of the CDR3 end, with the missing end drawn from the germline J gene. The V and J genes are TRBV5-1 and TRBJ1-2, with D perhaps matching TRBD1 (6 bases). The CDR3 sequence is 14 residues long. The germline V and J ends were trimmed by 1 base and 3 bases, with 10 bases remaining between them. Germline V gene data show CDR1 as SGHRS and CDR2 as YFSETQ. The chain's CDR3 is CASSLSGGDYGYTF. The sequenced CDR3 bases are TGCGCCAGCAGCTTGAGCGGGGGCGACTATGGC.

A word on this clone: The read terminates 3 residues ahead of where the CDR3 ends, so the germline J gene completes it. The chain combines TRBV30 with TRBJ1-6; 10 bases match TRBD1. In germline, CDR1 is GTSNPN, CDR2 SVGIG (reference sequence). V was pared by 2 bases and J by 7 bases, with 2 bases of the junction left unmatched. This CDR3 has 14 amino acids. The CDR3 DNA, read in part, is TGTGCCTGGAGTAGGGGACAGGGGAATTCACCC. As protein: CAWSRGQGNSP. The CDR3 reads in full as CAWSRGQGNSPLHF.

Points on this clone: Read data end 3 residues before the CDR3 end; the end is taken from the germline J gene. This chain joins TRBV13 and TRBJ2-3, with TRBD1 identical over 11 bases. The CDR3 is 14 residues long. The germline V gene encodes CDR1 PRHDT and CDR2 FYEKMQ (reference sequence). Unmatched junction bases numbered 3, after V lost 5 bases and J lost 5 bases. This CDR3 reads CASSEDRGQDTQYF. Partial CDR3 DNA: TGTGCCAGCAGCGAGGACAGGGGGCAAGATACG.

Turning to this clone: The observed sequence ends 3 residues before the CDR3 terminus, with the missing tail filled in from the germline J gene. V and J are TRBV10-1 and TRBJ1-1; D gene unclear. Germline assignment: CDR1 WNHNN and CDR2 SYGVQD (reference sequence). Trimming shortened V by 2 bases and J by 3 bases, and 7 bases separated the two germline ends. The CDR3 sequence is 13 residues long. The sequenced CDR3 bases are TGCGCCAGCAGTGAGGACGGGTACACTGAA. This encodes CASSEDGYTE. The full CDR3 protein is CASSEDGYTEAFF.

Remarks on this clone: The read is 3 residues too short to cover the CDR3 end, so that end is filled in from the germline J gene. The chain joins TRBV20-1 to TRBJ2-3; D is perhaps TRBD1 (5 bases). Germline V lookup: CDR1 DFQATT, CDR2 SNEGSKA (reference sequence). The V end was cut by 3 bases, the J end by 2 bases, with 15 bases between. The CDR3 is made up of 15 amino acids. The CDR3 protein is CSASIRGSPTDTQYF. CDR3 DNA, as far as it was read: TGCAGTGCTAGTATTAGGGGCTCACCCACAGATACG.

With regard to this clone: With the read ending 3 residues before the CDR3 end, the germline J gene is used to fill in that end. The rearrangement uses TRBV6-1 and TRBJ2-3, with 7 positions matching TRBD2. The CDR3 spans 14 residues. Per the germline V gene, CDR1 is MNHNS and CDR2 is SASEGT. Here the CDR3 reads CASSGQTSNQPQYF. Partial CDR3 DNA: TGTGCCAGCAGTGGCCAGACTAGCAATCAGCCG.

Turning to this clone: The read falls 3 residues short of the CDR3 end, and the missing part is taken from the germline J gene. V is TRBV7-6 and J is TRBJ1-3; TRBD1 is a possible D gene (5 bases). Germline CDR1 SGHVS, CDR2 FNYEAQ. Trimming stripped 4 bases from V and 0 bases from J, with 7 bases between. This CDR3 region has 14 residues. The covered CDR3 bases are TGTGCCAGCAGCTCAGGGAACTCTGGAAACACC. Translating it yields CASSSGNSGNT. The full CDR3 protein is CASSSGNSGNTIYF.

On this clone: The CDR3 goes on 3 residues after the read ends, and that part is filled in from the germline J gene. This chain links TRBV4-2 with TRBJ2-3; D gene ambiguous. The V and J ends lost 3 bases and 6 bases respectively, with 4 bases between them. The CDR3 runs to 11 residues. Germline assignment: CDR1 LGHNA and CDR2 YNFKEQ. The part of the CDR3 DNA that was read is TGTGCCAGCAGCCACTCCGATACG. Translation gives CASSHSDT. The full CDR3 sequence reads CASSHSDTQYF.

As concerns this clone: The missing CDR3 end, 3 residues past where the read stops, is filled in from the germline J gene. This chain connects TRBV20-1 to TRBJ2-7; 7 bases agree with TRBD2. CDR3 size: 15 residues. V was pared by 0 bases and J by 2 bases, with 7 bases of the junction left unmatched. Per germline, CDR1 DFQATT and CDR2 SNEGSKA (reference sequence). The CDR3 loop reads CSARDRSGVPYEQYF. The sequenced CDR3 bases are TGCAGTGCTAGAGACCGGAGCGGGGTCCCCTACGAG.

For this clone: Sequencing ends 3 residues short of the CDR3 end; the germline J gene provides the rest. V usage is TRBV5-1 and J usage is TRBJ2-1; TRBD2 agrees at 13 bases. The CDR3 loop spans 16 amino acids. Germline CDR1 is SGHRS and CDR2 is YFSETQ. J was trimmed by 4 bases and V by 4 bases; bases with no gene match: 5. The CDR3 sequence: CASSGGTSGDYNEQFF. The covered CDR3 bases are TGCGCCAGCAGCGGAGGGACTAGCGGGGATTACAATGAG.

With regard to this clone: The CDR3 goes on 3 residues after the read ends, and that part is filled in from the germline J gene. V is TRBV5-6 and J is TRBJ1-5, with a weak D call TRBD1 (6 bases). CDR3 length: 14 residues. V lost 2 bases and J lost 6, with 12 bases in between. Germline lookup yields CDR1 SGHDT and CDR2 YYEEEE. CDR3 DNA (partial): TGTGCCAGCAGCTTCGGGGGGCAGGCTCAGCCC. Its translation is CASSFGGQAQP. The CDR3 in its entirety is CASSFGGQAQPQHF.

Comment on this clone: The read ends 3 residues before the CDR3 terminus; that terminus is restored from the germline J gene. This rearrangement joins TRBV7-6 to TRBJ2-1, with TRBD2 matching over 13 bases. CDR3 length equals 15 residues. Germline values: CDR1 SGHVS, CDR2 FNYEAQ. V was clipped by 5 bases and J by 7 bases; unmatched bases: 5. The CDR3 loop reads CASSDGLAGVNEQFF. Incomplete CDR3 DNA: TGTGCCAGCAGCGACGGACTAGCGGGGGTTAATGAG.

To note about this clone: The read gets to within 3 residues of the CDR3 end, and the germline J gene fills in the rest. J is TRBJ2-2 and V is TRBV11-2; 10 nucleotides agree with TRBD2. The CDR3 length is 15 residues. CDR1 is SGHAT, CDR2 FQNNGV, per germline. V shed 5 bases, J shed 4 bases, and the junction held 4 bases outside the gene matches. CDR3 in amino acids: CASSPTSGRTGELFF. CDR3 DNA, as far as it was read: TGTGCCAGCAGCCCGACTAGCGGGCGCACCGGGGAG.